Listed here are 2 T cell receptor beta chains from one sample, sequenced in a study of blood T cells in healthy people across ages. Together with a sample-barcoded 5' primer, a J-beta primer mix was included in a second PCR lasting about 6 to 11 cycles. TCRdb reanalysed the 5' RACE reads using MiXCR and keeps one entry per CDR3 protein. The sample lists around 520,000 distinct CDR3 sequences; about 25% were seen once. These records were also assigned to another study, of T cells of mothers and their children.

The specimen sequenced was blood. These receptors all stem from a boy aged 2 to 9 in good health.

This clonotype was seen repeatedly, ten times or more. J is TRBJ1-2 and V is TRBV10-3, with TRBD1 as a possible D gene (6 bases). V was shortened by 2 bases and J by 6 bases, with 25 bases between the two germline ends. CDR1 and CDR2 (germline): ENHRY, SYGVKD. The CDR3 is 18 amino acids. The DNA of the CDR3 is TGTGCCATCAGTGAGACATCCCAGGATAAGTCCGGGACAAATGGCTACACCTTC. Protein sequence: CAISETSQDKSGTNGYTF.

V gene TRBV7-2 combines with J gene TRBJ2-5, with 8 bases matching TRBD2. The closer fit of TRBJ2-1 to the DNA end suggests the J call may be wrong. Germline CDR1 is SGHTA and CDR2 is FQGNSA. This CDR3 comprises 15 residues. This chain's CDR3 is CASSSGTRVWNEQFF. CDR3 DNA: TGTGCCAGCAGCTCGGGGACTAGGGTTTGGAATGAGCAGTTCTTC.